These 18 T cell receptor beta chains were all obtained from the same sample, sequenced in a study of shared clonotypes between healthy human individuals. The repertoire was sequenced with immunoSEQ multiplex PCR; TCRdb's copy has only in-frame clones and lacks some. The sample contains under 1,900,000 clones, approximately 98.5% of which appear only once. Sequencing used naive CD4+ T cells sorted from blood. Subset of the sample: CD45RA+ positively selected. The source of these receptors is a man aged 25-40 years in good health.

The J gene is TRBJ1-2, the V gene TRBV5-1, with unresolved D. The ends were cut back, 0 bases at V and 4 bases at J, with 7 bases in the middle. CDR3 size: 13 residues. Germline V gene lookup returns CDR1 SGHRS and CDR2 YFSETQ. CDR3 in amino acids: CASSLDSSYGYTF. In nucleotides, the CDR3 is TGCGCCAGCAGCTTGGACAGTTCCTATGGCTACACCTTC.

V is TRBV7-2 and J is TRBJ2-1, with 9 bases matching TRBD2. V trimming: 6 bases; J trimming: 1 base; junction bases outside the gene matches: 7. The CDR3 extends over 16 amino acids. Per germline, CDR1 SGHTA and CDR2 FQGNSA. The CDR3 DNA reads as TGTGCCAGCAGAGGGGGAGCGGGAGGTTCCTACAATGAGCAGTTCTTC. It specifies CASRGGAGGSYNEQFF. Based on the CDR3 plus reference TRBV7-2 and TRBJ2-1, the full variable domain is GAGVSQSPSNKVTEKGKDVELRCDPISGHTALYWYRQSLGQGLEFLIYFQGNSAPDKSGLPSDRFSAERTGGSVSTLTIQRTQQEDSAVYLCASRGGAGGSYNEQFFGPGTRLTVL.

This clone was found once. The V and J genes are TRBV18 and TRBJ2-1, with D possibly being TRBD1 (6 bases). V was shortened by 2 bases and J by 4 bases, with 18 bases between the two germline ends. Germline lookup yields CDR1 KGHSH and CDR2 LQKENI. The CDR3 sequence is 17 residues long. The CDR3 sequence: CASSPTNRDPAYNEQFF. The CDR3 coding sequence is TGTGCCAGCTCACCAACCAACAGGGACCCGGCTTACAATGAGCAGTTCTTC.

CDR3 coding DNA: TGTGCCAGCAGCTTAGTCCGAGGGGAGTACTACGAGCAGTACTTC. This translates into CASSLVRGEYYEQYF. The gene calls are TRBV11-2 and TRBJ2-7; D tentatively reads TRBD1 or TRBD2 (5 bases each). This CDR3 contains 15 residues. Trimming stripped 1 base from V and 3 bases from J, with 13 bases between. In germline, CDR1 is SGHAT, CDR2 FQNNGV.

CDR3 sequence reads: CASSLASGSLGEQFF. The CDR3 DNA follows: TGTGCCAGCAGCCTTGCTAGCGGGAGCTTGGGTGAGCAGTTCTTC. This chain links TRBV11-2 with TRBJ2-1; TRBD2 matches at 10 bases. Per the germline V gene, CDR1 is SGHAT and CDR2 is FQNNGV. Germline trimming cut 5 bases from V and 9 bases from J; bases unmatched to any gene: 10. The CDR3 runs 15 residues.

The chain employs TRBV5-1 and TRBJ1-4, with D possibly matching TRBD1 (6 bases). V lost 4 bases and J 5 bases, leaving 12 bases between the germline ends. Germline V CDR1 and CDR2: SGHRS, YFSETQ. The CDR3 is 14 residues long. DNA of the CDR3: TGCGCCAGCAGCCTCCGGGACACGAATGAAAAACTGTTTTTT. Amino acids: CASSLRDTNEKLFF.

The chain has TRBV9 and TRBJ2-2; D is perhaps TRBD2 (6 bases). V lost 3 bases and J 4 bases, leaving 13 bases between the germline ends. This CDR3 is built from 15 residues. Germline V CDR1 and CDR2: SGDLS, YYNGEE. The CDR3 coding sequence is TGTGCCAGCAGCGCTGGTGGAGGGATCACCGGGGAGCTGTTTTTT. Its translation: CASSAGGGITGELFF.

V and J are TRBV7-9 and TRBJ2-1, with D possibly matching TRBD2 (6 bases). The CDR3 is 14 amino acids. The V gene lost 4 bases and the J gene lost 5 bases, with 12 bases spanning the gap. Germline CDR1 reads SEHNR; CDR2 reads FQNEAQ (reference sequence). CDR3 protein: CASSWLTGDNEQFF. For the CDR3, the DNA is TGTGCCAGCAGCTGGCTAACGGGGGACAATGAGCAGTTCTTC. Filled out from reference TRBV7-9 and TRBJ2-1, the complete variable domain reads DTGVSQNPRHKITKRGQNVTFRCDPISEHNRLYWYRQTLGQGPEFLTYFQNEAQLEKSRLLSDRFSAERPKGSFSTLEIQRTEQGDSAMYLCASSWLTGDNEQFFGPGTRLTVL.

The rearrangement uses TRBV7-2 and TRBJ2-1, with 8 bases aligning to TRBD2. The CDR3 has 17 residues. Germline loops: CDR1 SGHTA, CDR2 FQGNSA. With 5 bases clipped from V and 3 bases from J, the junction kept 12 bases outside the gene matches. CDR3 in amino acids: CASSPVGISGDYNEQFF. CDR3 coding DNA: TGTGCCAGCAGCCCCGTGGGGATTAGCGGGGACTACAATGAGCAGTTCTTC.

The chain uses TRBV7-2 and TRBJ2-1; TRBD2 matches 14 bases. V lost 1 base and J lost 6; bases outside the gene matches: 8. The CDR3 is 18 residues long. Germline V CDR1 and CDR2: SGHTA, FQGNSA. The CDR3 loop reads CASSLVGTSGSRVNEQFF. As DNA, the CDR3 is TGTGCCAGCAGCTTAGTGGGGACTAGCGGGAGTAGGGTCAATGAGCAGTTCTTC.

This sequence joins TRBV5-5 and TRBJ2-7, with 9 nucleotides matching TRBD1. The length of the CDR3 is 15 residues. Losses at the gene ends were 1 base for V and 5 bases for J; bases not matched to a gene: 7. The germline CDR1 and CDR2 sequences are SGHKS and YYEKEE (reference sequence). The CDR3 loop is CASSLRQDRGHEQYF. The CDR3 nucleotides read TGTGCCAGCAGCTTGCGTCAGGACAGGGGCCACGAGCAGTACTTC.

V usage is TRBV5-1 and J usage is TRBJ1-4, with a possible D match to TRBD1 (6 bases). Looked up from germline, CDR1 is SGHRS and CDR2 is YFSETQ. This CDR3 is 14 amino acids long. The V and J ends lost 2 bases and 8 bases respectively, with 13 bases between them. CDR3 protein: CASSLNRAPEKLFF. The CDR3 nucleotides read TGCGCCAGCAGCTTAAACAGGGCGCCGGAAAAACTGTTTTTT.

In its sample, this clone was seen once. The gene calls are TRBV28 and TRBJ2-7, with a possible D match to TRBD2 (5 bases). V was shortened by 5 bases and J by 3 bases, with 17 bases between the two germline ends. This CDR3 contains 15 residues. Germline V gene lookup returns CDR1 MDHEN and CDR2 SYDVKM. The CDR3 protein is CASSRDYKGIYEQYF. The CDR3 coding sequence is TGTGCCAGCAGTCGGGATTACAAAGGGATCTACGAGCAGTACTTC.

About this clone itself: The sample contains more than one DNA sequence encoding this CDR3. The rearrangement uses TRBV7-6 and TRBJ2-2; the D is unclear. The CDR3 sequence is 14 residues long. Germline-derived CDR1 and CDR2 are SGHVS and FNYEAQ. V lost 1 base and J lost 2, with 5 bases in between. CDR3 in DNA: TGTGCCAGCAGCTTAGGGGGAAACACCGGGGAGCTGTTTTTT. It codes for CASSLGGNTGELFF.

This sequence joins TRBV7-6 and TRBJ1-5; 7 bases are a match to TRBD1. The CDR3 sequence is 13 residues long. V was pared by 5 bases and J by 5 bases, with 3 bases of the junction left unmatched. Per the germline V gene, CDR1 is SGHVS and CDR2 is FNYEAQ. This chain's CDR3 is CASSGQVDQPQHF. The DNA of the CDR3 is TGTGCCAGCAGCGGACAGGTCGATCAGCCCCAGCATTTT.

This rearrangement joins TRBV10-3 to TRBJ2-3, with 10 bases aligning to TRBD2. This CDR3 has 14 residues. CDR1 is ENHRY, CDR2 SYGVKD, per germline. The trim removed 6 bases at V and 5 bases at J, leaving 5 bases unmatched. The CDR3, as DNA: TGTGCCATCAGATCAGCGGGAGGGGTAGATACGCAGTATTTT. Protein sequence: CAIRSAGGVDTQYF.

The gene calls are TRBV11-2 and TRBJ2-7; D may be TRBD1 or TRBD2 (7 bases each). The CDR3 consists of 18 residues. In germline, CDR1 is SGHAT, CDR2 FQNNGV. V lost 2 bases, J lost 1 base, and 21 bases lay in between. CDR3 nucleotide sequence: TGTGCCAGCAGCTTAATCCCGGGACAGCTAGCGGTATCCTACGAGCAGTACTTC. Translation: CASSLIPGQLAVSYEQYF.

The chain has TRBV7-1 and TRBJ2-1; 12 bases fit TRBD2. TRBV7-1 is sorted into the ORF group, with uncertain function. The CDR3 is made up of 15 amino acids. Unmatched junction bases numbered 9, after V lost 4 bases and J lost 11 bases. The CDR3 spells CASSLVRTSGVKQFF. In DNA form, the CDR3 reads TGTGCCAGCAGCTTAGTCCGGACTAGCGGGGTTAAGCAGTTCTTC.